The T cell receptor (beta chain) described here comes from a study of TET2 disruption in CD19-targeted CAR T cells. Only in-frame clones appear in the TCRdb table, and some are missing; sequencing was by immunoSEQ multiplex PCR. The listing records 25,000 to 30,000 clones. Germline CDR1 reads SGHNT; CDR2 reads YYREEE (reference sequence). The CDR3 length is 13 residues. As for treatment: autologous CTL019 cells: CD19 CAR with 4-1BB and CD3 zeta domains. On this clone itself: The antigen remains unidentified. Read sequence stops 3 residues before the CDR3 end, and the germline J gene provides the missing end.

The receptor was isolated from a man between 65 and 85 years old with chronic lymphocytic leukemia. The material was CD8- CAR+ T cells sorted from cultured blood T cells, obtained for CD19 CAR T cell therapy. Subset meaning: CD8-negative CAR-positive T cells from the infusion product. The chain uses TRBV5-4 and TRBJ1-2; D is ambiguous. The CDR3 protein is CASSFSGVPGYTF. The DNA read from the CDR3 is TGTGCCAGCAGCTTCAGCGGTGTGCCAGGC.